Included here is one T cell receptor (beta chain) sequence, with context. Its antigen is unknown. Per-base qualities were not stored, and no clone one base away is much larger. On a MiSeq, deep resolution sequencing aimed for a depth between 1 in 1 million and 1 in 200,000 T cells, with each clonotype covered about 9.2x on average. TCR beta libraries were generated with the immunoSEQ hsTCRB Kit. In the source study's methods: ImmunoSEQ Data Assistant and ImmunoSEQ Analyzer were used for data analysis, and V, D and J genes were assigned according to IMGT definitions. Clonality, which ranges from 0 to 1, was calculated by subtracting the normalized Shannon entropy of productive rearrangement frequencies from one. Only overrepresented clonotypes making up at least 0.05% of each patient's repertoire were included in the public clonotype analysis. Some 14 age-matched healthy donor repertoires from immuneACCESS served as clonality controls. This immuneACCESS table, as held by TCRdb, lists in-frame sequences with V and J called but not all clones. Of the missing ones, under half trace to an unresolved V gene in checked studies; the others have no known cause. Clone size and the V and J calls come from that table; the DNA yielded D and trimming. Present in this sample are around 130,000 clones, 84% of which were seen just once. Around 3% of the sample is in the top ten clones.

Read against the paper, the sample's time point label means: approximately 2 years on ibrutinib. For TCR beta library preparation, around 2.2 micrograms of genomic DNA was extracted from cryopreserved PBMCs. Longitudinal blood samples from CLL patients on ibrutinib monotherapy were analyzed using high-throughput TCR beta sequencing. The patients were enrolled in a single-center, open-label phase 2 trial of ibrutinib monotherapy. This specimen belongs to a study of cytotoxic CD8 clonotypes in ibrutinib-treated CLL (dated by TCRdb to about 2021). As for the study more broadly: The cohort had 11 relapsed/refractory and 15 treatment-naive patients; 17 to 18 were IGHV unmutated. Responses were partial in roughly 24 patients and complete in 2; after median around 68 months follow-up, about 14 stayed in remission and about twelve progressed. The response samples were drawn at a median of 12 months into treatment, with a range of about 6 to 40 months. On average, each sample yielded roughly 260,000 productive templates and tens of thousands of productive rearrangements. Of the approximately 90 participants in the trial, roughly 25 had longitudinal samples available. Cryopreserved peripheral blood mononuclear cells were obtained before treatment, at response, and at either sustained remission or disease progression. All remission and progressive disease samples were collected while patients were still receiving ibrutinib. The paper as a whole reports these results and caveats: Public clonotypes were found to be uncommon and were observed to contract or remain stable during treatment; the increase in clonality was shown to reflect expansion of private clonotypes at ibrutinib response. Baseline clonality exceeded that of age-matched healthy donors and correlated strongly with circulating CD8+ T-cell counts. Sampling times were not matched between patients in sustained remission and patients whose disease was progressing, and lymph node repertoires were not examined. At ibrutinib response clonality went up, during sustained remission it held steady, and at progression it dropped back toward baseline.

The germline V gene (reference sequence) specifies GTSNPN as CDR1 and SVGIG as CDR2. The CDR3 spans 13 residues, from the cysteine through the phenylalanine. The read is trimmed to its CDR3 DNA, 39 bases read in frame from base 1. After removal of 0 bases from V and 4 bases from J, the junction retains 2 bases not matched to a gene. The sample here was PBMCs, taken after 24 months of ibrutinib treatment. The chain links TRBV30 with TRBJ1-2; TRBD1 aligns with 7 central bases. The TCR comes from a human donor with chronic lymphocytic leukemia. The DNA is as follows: TGTGCCTGGAGTGTAGGGGACAGCTATGGCTACACCTTC. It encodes CAWSVGDSYGYTF.